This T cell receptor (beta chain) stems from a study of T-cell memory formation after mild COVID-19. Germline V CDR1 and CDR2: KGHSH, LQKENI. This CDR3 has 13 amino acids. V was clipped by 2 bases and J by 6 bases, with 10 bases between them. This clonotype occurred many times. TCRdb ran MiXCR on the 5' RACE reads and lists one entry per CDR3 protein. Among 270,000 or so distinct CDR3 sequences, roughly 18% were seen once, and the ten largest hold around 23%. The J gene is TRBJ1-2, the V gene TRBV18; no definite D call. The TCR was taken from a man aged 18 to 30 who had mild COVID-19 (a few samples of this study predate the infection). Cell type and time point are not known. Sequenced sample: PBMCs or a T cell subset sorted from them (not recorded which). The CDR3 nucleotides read TGTGCCAGCTCACCAGACGGGCTGGATGGCTACACCTTC. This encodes CASSPDGLDGYTF. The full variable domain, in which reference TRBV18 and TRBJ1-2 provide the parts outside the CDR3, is NAGVMQNPRHLVRRRGQEARLRCSPMKGHSHVYWYRQLPEEGLKFMVYLQKENIIDESGMPKERFSAEFPKEGPSILRIQQVVRGDSAAYFCASSPDGLDGYTFGSGTRLTVV.